This T cell receptor (beta chain) was sequenced for a study of blood T cell repertoires in COVID-19. Study as a whole: From T cells, B-cell-depleted T cells, or PBMCs came the material, which was cDNA or gDNA.

This clone appeared once. Across over 20 US areas, participants ranged in age from 18 to 89 years. Those designated as exposed participants met a COVID-19 case within 2 weeks before study entry. CDR3 length: 17 amino acids. Per the germline V gene, CDR1 is PRHDT and CDR2 is FYEKMQ (reference sequence). V trimming: 0 bases; J trimming: 0 bases; junction bases outside the gene matches: 4. In the authors' workflow: Amplified reference gene primers provided the basis for estimating nucleated cell counts. Assay used: immunoSEQ multiplex PCR; TCRdb lists only in-frame clones, some missing. V, J and clone size derive from that table, while D and trimming were established from the DNA sequence. The sample includes about 350,000 clones, more than 70% seen only once; the top ten take about 0.94%.

The material sequenced was PBMCs or T cells enriched from blood (not recorded which). V and J are TRBV13 and TRBJ2-7; 11 bases are a match to TRBD2. This TCR was recovered from a woman in her twenties or thirties who had been exposed to COVID-19. This CDR3 is CASSLGGLAESSYEQYF. The CDR3 DNA reads TGTGCCAGCAGCTTAGGGGGACTAGCGGAAAGCTCCTACGAGCAGTACTTC.